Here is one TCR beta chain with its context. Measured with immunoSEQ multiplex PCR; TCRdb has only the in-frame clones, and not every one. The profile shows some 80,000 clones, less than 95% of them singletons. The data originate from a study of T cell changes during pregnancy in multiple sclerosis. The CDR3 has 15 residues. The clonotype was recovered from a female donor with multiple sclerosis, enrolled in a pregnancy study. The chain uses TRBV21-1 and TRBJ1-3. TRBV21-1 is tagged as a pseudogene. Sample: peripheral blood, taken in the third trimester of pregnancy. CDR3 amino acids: CASLAAPSSGNTIYF. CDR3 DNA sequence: TGTGCCAGCCTAGCAGCCCCAAGCTCTGGAAACACCATATATTTT.